This T cell receptor beta chain was sequenced in a study of blood T cells in healthy people across ages. For the study at large: Template switching captured about one barcoded beta molecule per two T cells.

Total RNA was extracted at no less than 6 micrograms per sample. Through a sample-barcoded 5' primer and a J-beta primer mix, a second PCR was run for 7 to 11 cycles. All samples yielded 3 million or more CDR3-containing paired-end reads. TCRdb redid the calling of the 5' RACE reads with MiXCR, one entry per CDR3 protein. Of about 1.1 million distinct CDR3 sequences listed, more than 30% are singletons. Remarks on this clonotype: Its antigen is as yet unknown.

Study-level results: In long-lived donors, naive CD4+ cell counts and diversity exceeded those of aged donors.

Germline V gene sequence: CDR1 SNHLY, CDR2 FYNNEI. V lost 11 bases to trimming and J lost 10 bases, with 12 bases between them. This CDR3 has 10 residues. J is TRBJ2-1 and V is TRBV2; D gene unclear. This sequence originates from a young man in good health. The sample comprised blood. The CDR3 DNA follows: TGTGCCTCCCGCCGGGTCGAGCAGTTCTTC. It is translated as CASRRVEQFF.